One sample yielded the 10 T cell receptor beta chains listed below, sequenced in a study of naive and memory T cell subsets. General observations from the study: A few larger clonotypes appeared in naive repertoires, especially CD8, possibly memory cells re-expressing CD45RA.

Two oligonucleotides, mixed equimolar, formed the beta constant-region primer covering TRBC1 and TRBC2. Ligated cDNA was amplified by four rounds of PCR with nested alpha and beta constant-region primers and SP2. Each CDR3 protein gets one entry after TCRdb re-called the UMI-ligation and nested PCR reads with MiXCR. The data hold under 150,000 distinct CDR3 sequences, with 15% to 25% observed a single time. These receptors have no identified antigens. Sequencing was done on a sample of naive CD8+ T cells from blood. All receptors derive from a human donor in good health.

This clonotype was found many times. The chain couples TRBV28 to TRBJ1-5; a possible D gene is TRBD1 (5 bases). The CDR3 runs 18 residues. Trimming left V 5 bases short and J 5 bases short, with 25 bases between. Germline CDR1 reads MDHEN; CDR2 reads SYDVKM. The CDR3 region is CASSLVSRDREHDQPQHF. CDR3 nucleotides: TGTGCCAGCAGTCTTGTATCCCGGGACCGTGAACATGATCAGCCCCAGCATTTT.

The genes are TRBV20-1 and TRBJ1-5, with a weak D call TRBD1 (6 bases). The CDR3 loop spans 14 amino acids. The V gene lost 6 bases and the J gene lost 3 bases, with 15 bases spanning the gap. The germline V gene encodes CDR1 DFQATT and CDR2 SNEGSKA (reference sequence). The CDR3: CSAGTFENNQPQHF. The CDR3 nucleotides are TGCAGTGCAGGGACATTCGAGAACAATCAGCCCCAGCATTTT.

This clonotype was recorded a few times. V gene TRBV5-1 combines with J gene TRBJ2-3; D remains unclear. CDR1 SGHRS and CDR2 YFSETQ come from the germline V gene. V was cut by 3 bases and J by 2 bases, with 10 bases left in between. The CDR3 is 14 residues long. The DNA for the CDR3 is TGCGCCAGCAGCTCCCTGCTAGACACAGATACGCAGTATTTT. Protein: CASSSLLDTDTQYF. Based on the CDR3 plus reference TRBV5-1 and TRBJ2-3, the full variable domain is KAGVTQTPRYLIKTRGQQVTLSCSPISGHRSVSWYQQTPGQGLQFLFEYFSETQRNKGNFPGRFSGRQFSNSRSEMNVSTLELGDSALYLCASSSLLDTDTQYFGPGTRLTVL.

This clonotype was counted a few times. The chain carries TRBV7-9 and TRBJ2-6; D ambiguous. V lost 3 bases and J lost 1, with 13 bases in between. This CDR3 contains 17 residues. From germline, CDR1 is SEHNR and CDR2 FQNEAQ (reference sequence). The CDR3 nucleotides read TGTGCCAGCAGCTTGTTTCGCGGACCATCTGGGGCCAACGTCCTGACTTTC. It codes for CASSLFRGPSGANVLTF.

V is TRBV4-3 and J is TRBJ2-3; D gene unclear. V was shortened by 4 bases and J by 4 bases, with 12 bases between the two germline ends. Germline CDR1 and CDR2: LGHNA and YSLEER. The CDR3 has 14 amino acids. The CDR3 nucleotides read TGCGCCAGCAGCCTCGGCCTCCCCCCAGATACGCAGTATTTT. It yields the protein CASSLGLPPDTQYF.

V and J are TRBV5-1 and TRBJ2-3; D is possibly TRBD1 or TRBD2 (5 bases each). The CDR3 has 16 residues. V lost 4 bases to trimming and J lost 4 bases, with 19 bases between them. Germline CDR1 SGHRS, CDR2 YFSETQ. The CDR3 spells CASSLSGDGFPDTQYF. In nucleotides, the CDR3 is TGCGCCAGCAGCCTCTCCGGGGACGGCTTCCCAGATACGCAGTATTTT.

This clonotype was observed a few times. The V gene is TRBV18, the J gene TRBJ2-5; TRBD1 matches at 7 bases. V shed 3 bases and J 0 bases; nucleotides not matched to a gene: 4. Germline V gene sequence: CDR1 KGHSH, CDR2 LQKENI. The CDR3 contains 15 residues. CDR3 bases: TGTGCCAGCTCACCCGGGGACAGATACCAAGAGACCCAGTACTTC. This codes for CASSPGDRYQETQYF. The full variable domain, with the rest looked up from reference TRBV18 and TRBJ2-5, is NAGVMQNPRHLVRRRGQEARLRCSPMKGHSHVYWYRQLPEEGLKFMVYLQKENIIDESGMPKERFSAEFPKEGPSILRIQQVVRGDSAAYFCASSPGDRYQETQYFGPGTRLLVL.

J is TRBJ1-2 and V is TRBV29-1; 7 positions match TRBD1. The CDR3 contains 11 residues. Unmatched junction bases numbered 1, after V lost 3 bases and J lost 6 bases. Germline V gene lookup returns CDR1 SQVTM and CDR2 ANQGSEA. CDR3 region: CSVDRGNGYTF. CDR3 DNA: TGCAGCGTTGACAGGGGGAATGGCTACACCTTC. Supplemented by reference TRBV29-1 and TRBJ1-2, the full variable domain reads SAVISQKPSRDICQRGTSLTIQCQVDSQVTMMFWYRQQPGQSLTLIATANQGSEATYESGFVIDKFPISRPNLTFSTLTVSNMSPEDSSIYLCSVDRGNGYTFGSGTRLTVV.

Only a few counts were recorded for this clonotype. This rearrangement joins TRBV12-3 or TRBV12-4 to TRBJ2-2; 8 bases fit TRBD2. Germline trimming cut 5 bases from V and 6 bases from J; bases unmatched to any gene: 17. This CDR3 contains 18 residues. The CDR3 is CASSATRGGRGWAGELFF. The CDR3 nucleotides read TGTGCCAGCAGTGCAACTCGGGGGGGCAGGGGCTGGGCCGGGGAGCTGTTTTTT.

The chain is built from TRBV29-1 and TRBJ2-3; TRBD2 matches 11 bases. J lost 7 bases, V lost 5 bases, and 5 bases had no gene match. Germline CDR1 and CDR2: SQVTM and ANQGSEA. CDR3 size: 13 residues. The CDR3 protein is CSVRTSGSYTQYF. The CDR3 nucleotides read TGCAGCGTTCGTACTAGCGGGAGTTATACGCAGTATTTT.